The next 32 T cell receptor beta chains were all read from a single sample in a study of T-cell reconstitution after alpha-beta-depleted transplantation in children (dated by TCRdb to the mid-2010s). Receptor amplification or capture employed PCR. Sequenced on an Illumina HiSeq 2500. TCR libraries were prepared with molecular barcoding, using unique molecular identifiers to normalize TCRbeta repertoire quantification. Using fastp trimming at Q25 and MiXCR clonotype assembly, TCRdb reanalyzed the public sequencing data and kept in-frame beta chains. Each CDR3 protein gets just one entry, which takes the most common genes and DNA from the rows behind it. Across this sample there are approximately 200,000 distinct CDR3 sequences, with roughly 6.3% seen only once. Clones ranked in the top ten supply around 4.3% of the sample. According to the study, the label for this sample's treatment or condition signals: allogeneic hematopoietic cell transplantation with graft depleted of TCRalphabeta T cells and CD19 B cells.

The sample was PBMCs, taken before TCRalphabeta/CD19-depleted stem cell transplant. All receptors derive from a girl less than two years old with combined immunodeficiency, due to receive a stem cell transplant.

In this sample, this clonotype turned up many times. This CDR3 reads CSVTTSGRAYEQYF. DNA for the CDR3: TGCAGCGTCACCACGAGCGGGAGGGCCTACGAGCAGTACTTC. The chain is built from TRBV29-1 and TRBJ2-7; 10 nucleotides align to TRBD2. V lost 6 bases, J lost 2 bases, and 7 bases stayed unmatched. The CDR3 covers 14 residues. The germline gives CDR1 SQVTM, CDR2 ANQGSEA.

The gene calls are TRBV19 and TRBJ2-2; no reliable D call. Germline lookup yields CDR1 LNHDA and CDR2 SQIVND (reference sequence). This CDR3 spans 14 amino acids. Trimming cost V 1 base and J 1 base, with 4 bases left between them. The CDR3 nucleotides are TGTGCCAGTAGTATAGGACAGAACACCGGGGAGCTGTTTTTT. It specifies CASSIGQNTGELFF.

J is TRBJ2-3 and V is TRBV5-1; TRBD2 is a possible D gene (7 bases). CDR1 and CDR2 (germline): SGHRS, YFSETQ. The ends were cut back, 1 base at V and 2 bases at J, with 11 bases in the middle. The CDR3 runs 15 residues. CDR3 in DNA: TGCGCCAGCAGCTTGTGGGGGGGCCACACAGATACGCAGTATTTT. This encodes CASSLWGGHTDTQYF.

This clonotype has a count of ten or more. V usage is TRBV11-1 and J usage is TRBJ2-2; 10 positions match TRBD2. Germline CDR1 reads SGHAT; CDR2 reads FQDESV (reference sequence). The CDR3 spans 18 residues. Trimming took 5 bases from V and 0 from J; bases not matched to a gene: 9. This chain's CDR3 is CASSDYPSGGPNTGELFF. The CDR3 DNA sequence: TGTGCCAGCAGCGATTACCCTAGCGGGGGACCGAACACCGGGGAGCTGTTTTTT.

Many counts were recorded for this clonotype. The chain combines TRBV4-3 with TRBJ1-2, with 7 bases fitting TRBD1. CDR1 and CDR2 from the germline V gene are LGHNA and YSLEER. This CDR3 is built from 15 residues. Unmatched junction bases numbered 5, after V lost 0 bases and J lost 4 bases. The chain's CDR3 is CASSQDPGGSYGYTF. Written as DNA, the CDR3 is TGCGCCAGCAGCCAAGATCCAGGGGGGAGCTATGGCTACACCTTC.

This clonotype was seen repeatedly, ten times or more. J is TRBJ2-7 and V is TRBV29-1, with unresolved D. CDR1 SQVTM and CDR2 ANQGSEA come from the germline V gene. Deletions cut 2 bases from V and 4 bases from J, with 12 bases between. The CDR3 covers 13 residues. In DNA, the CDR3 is TGCAGCGTTGAAAGGCTAGATAGATACGAGCAGTACTTC. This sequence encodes CSVERLDRYEQYF.

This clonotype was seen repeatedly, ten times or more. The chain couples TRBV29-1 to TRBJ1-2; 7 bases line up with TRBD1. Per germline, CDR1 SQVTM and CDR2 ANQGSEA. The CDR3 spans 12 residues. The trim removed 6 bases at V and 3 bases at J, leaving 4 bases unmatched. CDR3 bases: TGCAGCGTGACCGGACAGGACTATGGCTACACCTTC. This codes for CSVTGQDYGYTF.

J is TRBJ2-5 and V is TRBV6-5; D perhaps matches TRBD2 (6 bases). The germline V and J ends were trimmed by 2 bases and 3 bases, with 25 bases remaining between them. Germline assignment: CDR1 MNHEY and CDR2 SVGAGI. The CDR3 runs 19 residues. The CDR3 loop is CASSYLVPGLRYPEETQYF. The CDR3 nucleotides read TGTGCCAGCAGTTACCTAGTACCGGGACTGCGATACCCCGAAGAGACCCAGTACTTC.

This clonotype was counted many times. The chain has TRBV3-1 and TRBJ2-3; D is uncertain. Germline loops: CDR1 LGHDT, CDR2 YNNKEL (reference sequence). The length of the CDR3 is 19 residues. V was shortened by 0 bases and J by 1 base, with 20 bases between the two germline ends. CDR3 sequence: CASSQDGPLFLGRTDTQYF. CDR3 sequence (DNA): TGTGCCAGCAGCCAAGATGGCCCCTTGTTCCTCGGGCGCACAGATACGCAGTATTTT.

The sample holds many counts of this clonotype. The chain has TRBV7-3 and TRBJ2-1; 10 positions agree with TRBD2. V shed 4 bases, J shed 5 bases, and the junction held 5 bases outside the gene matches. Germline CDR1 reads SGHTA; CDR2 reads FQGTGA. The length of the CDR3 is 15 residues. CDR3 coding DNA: TGTGCCAGCAGCTCCCTAGCGGGAGCCCACAATGAGCAGTTCTTC. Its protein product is CASSSLAGAHNEQFF. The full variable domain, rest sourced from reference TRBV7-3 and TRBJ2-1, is GAGVSQTPSNKVTEKGKYVELRCDPISGHTALYWYRQSLGQGPEFLIYFQGTGAADDSGLPNDRFFAVRPEGSVSTLKIQRTERGDSAVYLCASSSLAGAHNEQFFGPGTRLTVL.

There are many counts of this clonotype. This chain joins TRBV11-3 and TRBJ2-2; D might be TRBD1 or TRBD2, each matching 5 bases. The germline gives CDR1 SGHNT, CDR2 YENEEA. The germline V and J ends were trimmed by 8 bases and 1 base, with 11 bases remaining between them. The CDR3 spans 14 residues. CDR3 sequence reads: CASYGTWNTGELFF. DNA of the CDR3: TGTGCCAGCTACGGGACCTGGAACACCGGGGAGCTGTTTTTT.

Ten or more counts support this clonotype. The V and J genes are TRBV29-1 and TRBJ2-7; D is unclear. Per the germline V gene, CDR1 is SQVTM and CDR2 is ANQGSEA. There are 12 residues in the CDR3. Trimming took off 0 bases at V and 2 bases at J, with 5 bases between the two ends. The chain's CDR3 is CSVEDRTYEQYF. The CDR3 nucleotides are TGCAGCGTTGAAGACCGGACCTACGAGCAGTACTTC.

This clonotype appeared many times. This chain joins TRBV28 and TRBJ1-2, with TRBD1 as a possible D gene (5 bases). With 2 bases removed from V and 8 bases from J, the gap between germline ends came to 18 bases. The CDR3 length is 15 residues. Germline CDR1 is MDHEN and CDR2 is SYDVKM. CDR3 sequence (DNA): TGTGCCAGCAGTTTAACGTGGATTAAAGGGGACGGCTACACCTTC. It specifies CASSLTWIKGDGYTF.

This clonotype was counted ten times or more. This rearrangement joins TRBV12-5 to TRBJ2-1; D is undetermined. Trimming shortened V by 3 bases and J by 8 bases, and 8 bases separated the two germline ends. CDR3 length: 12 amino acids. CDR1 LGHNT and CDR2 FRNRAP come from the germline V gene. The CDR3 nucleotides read TGTGCTAGTGGTTTAACGCGAGATGAGCAGTTCTTC. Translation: CASGLTRDEQFF.

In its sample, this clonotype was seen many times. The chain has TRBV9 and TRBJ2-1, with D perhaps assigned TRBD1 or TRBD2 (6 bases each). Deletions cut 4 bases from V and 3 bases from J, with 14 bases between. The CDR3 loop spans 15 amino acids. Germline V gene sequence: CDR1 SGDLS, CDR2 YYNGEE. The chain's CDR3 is CASSRGDSHYNEQFF. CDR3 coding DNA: TGTGCCAGCAGCAGGGGGGACTCACACTACAATGAGCAGTTCTTC.

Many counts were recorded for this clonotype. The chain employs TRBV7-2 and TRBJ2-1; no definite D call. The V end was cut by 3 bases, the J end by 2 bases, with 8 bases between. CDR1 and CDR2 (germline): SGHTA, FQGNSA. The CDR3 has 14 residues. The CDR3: CASSFTGTYNEQFF. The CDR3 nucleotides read TGTGCCAGCAGCTTTACCGGCACCTACAATGAGCAGTTCTTC.

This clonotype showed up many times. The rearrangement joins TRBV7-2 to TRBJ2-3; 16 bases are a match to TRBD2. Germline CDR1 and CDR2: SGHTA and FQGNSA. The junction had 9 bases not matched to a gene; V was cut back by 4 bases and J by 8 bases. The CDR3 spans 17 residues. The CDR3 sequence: CASSSPGLAGGKGTQYF. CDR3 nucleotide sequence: TGTGCCAGCAGCTCACCGGGACTAGCGGGGGGGAAGGGTACGCAGTATTTT. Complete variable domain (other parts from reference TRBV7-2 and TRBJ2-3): GAGVSQSPSNKVTEKGKDVELRCDPISGHTALYWYRQSLGQGLEFLIYFQGNSAPDKSGLPSDRFSAERTGGSVSTLTIQRTQQEDSAVYLCASSSPGLAGGKGTQYFGPGTRLTVL.

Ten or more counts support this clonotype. CDR3: CASSRRINEKLFF. In DNA form, the CDR3 reads TGTGCCAGCAGCCGCCGGATTAATGAAAAACTGTTTTTT. The rearrangement joins TRBV7-2 to TRBJ1-4; no firm D call. The CDR3 length is 13 residues. The V end was cut by 5 bases, the J end by 4 bases, with 8 bases between. CDR1 and CDR2 (germline): SGHTA, FQGNSA.

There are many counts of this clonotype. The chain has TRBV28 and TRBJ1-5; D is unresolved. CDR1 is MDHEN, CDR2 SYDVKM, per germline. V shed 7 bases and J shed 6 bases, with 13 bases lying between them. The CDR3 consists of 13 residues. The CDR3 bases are TGTGCCAGCATCCCCTCCCACGGTCAGCCCCAGCATTTT. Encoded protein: CASIPSHGQPQHF.

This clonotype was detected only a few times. Here the CDR3 DNA reads TGTGCCAGCAGCTCCGGGACTCACTCCTACGAGCAGTACTTC. Its translation: CASSSGTHSYEQYF. V is TRBV6-2 or TRBV6-3 and J is TRBJ2-7; possibly TRBD2 for D (6 bases). The CDR3 is 14 amino acids. Germline CDR1 and CDR2: MNHEY and SVGEGT. With 6 bases removed from V and 0 bases from J, the gap between germline ends came to 12 bases.

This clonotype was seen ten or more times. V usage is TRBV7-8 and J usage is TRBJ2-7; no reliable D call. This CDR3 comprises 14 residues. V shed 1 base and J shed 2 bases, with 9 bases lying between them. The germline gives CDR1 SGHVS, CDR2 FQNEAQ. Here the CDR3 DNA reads TGTGCCAGCAGCTTAGTTATGCTTGCCTACGAGCAGTACTTC. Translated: CASSLVMLAYEQYF. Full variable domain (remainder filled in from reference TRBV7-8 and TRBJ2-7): GAGVSQSPRYKVAKRGQDVALRCDPISGHVSLFWYQQALGQGPEFLTYFQNEAQLDKSGLPSDRFFAERPEGSVSTLKIQRTQQEDSAVYLCASSLVMLAYEQYFGPGTRLTVT.

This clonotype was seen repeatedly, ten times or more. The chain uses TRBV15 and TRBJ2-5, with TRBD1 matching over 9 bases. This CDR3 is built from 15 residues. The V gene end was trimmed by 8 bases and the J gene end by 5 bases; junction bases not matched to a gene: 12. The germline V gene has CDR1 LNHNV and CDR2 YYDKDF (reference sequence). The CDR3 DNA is TGTGCCACCCAATCCACAGGGGGCGCGTGGGAGACCCAGTACTTC. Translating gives CATQSTGGAWETQYF.

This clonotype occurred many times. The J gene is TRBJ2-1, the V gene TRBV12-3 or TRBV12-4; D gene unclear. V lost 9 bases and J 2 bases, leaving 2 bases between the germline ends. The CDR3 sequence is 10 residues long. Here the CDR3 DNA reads TGTGCCAGTGCCTACAATGAGCAGTTCTTC. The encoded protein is CASAYNEQFF.

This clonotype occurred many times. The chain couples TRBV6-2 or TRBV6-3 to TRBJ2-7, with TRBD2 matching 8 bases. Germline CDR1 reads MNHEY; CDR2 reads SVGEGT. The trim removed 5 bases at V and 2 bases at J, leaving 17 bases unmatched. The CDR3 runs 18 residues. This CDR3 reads CASSQHYPLAARPYEQYF. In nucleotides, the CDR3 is TGTGCCAGCAGTCAGCACTATCCACTAGCGGCCCGACCCTACGAGCAGTACTTC.

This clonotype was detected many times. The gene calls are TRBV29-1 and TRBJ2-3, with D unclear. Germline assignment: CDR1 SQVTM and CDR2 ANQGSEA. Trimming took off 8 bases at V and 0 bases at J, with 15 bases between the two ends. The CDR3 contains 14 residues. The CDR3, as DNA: TGCAGCCTTGGGTGGGCGTCTAGCACAGATACGCAGTATTTT. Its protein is CSLGWASSTDTQYF.

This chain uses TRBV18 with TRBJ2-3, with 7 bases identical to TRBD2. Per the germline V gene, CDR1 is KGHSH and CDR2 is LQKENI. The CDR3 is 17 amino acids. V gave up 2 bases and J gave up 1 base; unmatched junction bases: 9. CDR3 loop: CASSPAGTTLRTDTQYF. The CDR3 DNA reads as TGTGCCAGCTCACCAGCCGGGACTACCTTGCGCACAGATACGCAGTATTTT.

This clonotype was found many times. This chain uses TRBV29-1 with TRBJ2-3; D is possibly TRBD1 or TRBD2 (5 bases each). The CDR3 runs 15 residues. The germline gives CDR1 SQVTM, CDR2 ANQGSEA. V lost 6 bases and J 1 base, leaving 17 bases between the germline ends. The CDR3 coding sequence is TGCAGCGTGCTTAGTACCCGGGGCCGCACAGATACGCAGTATTTT. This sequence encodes CSVLSTRGRTDTQYF.

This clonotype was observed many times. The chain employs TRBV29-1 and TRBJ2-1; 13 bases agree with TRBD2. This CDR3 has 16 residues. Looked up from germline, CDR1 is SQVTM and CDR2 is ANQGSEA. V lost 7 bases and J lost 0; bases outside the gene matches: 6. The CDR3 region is CSAEGLAGVSYNEQFF. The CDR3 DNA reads TGCAGCGCCGAAGGACTAGCGGGAGTCTCCTACAATGAGCAGTTCTTC.

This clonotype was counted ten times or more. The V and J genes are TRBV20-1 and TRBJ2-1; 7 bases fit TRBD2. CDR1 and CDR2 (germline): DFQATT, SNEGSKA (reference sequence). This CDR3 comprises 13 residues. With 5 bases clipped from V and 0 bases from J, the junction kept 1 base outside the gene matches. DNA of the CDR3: TGCAGTGCTGCGGGGGTCTCCTACAATGAGCAGTTCTTC. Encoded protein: CSAAGVSYNEQFF.

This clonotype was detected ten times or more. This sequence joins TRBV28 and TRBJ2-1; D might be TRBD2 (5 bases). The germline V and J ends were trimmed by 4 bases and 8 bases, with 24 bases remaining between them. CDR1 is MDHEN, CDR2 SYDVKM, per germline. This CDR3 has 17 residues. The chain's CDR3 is CASSSQRTGLVRDEQFF. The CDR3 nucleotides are TGTGCCAGCAGTTCCCAACGGACCGGATTGGTGAGGGATGAGCAGTTCTTC.

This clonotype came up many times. The CDR3 DNA reads as TGCAGCGTAATAGAACCCACCTACAATGAGCAGTTCTTC. Its translation is CSVIEPTYNEQFF. V is TRBV29-1 and J is TRBJ2-1; no clear D gene. V was cut by 6 bases and J by 2 bases, with 11 bases left in between. This CDR3 has 13 residues. CDR1 and CDR2 from the germline V gene are SQVTM and ANQGSEA.

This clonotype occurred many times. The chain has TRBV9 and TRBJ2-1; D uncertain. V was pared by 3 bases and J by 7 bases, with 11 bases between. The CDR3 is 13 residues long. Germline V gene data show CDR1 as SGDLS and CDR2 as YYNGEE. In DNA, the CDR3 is TGTGCCAGCAGCGGGACGCTTTTAAATGAGCAGTTCTTC. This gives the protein CASSGTLLNEQFF.